Presented here are 20 T cell receptor beta chains from one specimen sequenced in a study of OX40 agonist ivuxolimab in advanced cancers. Measured with immunoSEQ multiplex PCR; TCRdb has only the in-frame clones, and not every one. The sample has fewer than 20,000 clones; more than 85% are singletons. This material consisted of CD4+ or CD8+ T cells sorted from blood, taken in a trial of the OX40 agonist ivuxolimab. These receptors originate from an adult with an advanced solid tumor such as melanoma, head and neck, liver or kidney cancer.

This chain uses TRBV4-3 with TRBJ2-1; the match to TRBD2 covers 7 bases. The germline CDR1 and CDR2 sequences are LGHNA and YSLEER. Trimming at V came to 4 bases and at J to 7 bases, leaving 13 bases not matched to a gene. There are 16 residues in the CDR3. The CDR3 region has the DNA TGCGCCAGCAGCCCCCGGACTAGTTCGGGTTTTAATGAGCAGTTCTTC. Its translation is CASSPRTSSGFNEQFF.

The J gene is TRBJ2-1, the V gene TRBV5-1, with 7 nucleotides matching TRBD1. The V gene's germline CDR1 is SGHRS and CDR2 YFSETQ. There are 13 residues in the CDR3. V was pared by 1 base and J by 7 bases, with 2 bases of the junction left unmatched. The CDR3 reads CASSLSQGNEQFF. As DNA, the CDR3 is TGCGCCAGCAGCTTGTCACAGGGGAATGAGCAGTTCTTC.

The V and J genes are TRBV6-5 and TRBJ1-3, with D hard to call. This CDR3 is built from 16 residues. The germline V and J ends were trimmed by 2 bases and 4 bases, with 15 bases remaining between them. CDR1 is MNHEY and CDR2 is SVGAGI in the germline V gene. CDR3 bases: TGTGCCAGCAGTTACGGTGCCCTCCCGGGGGGAAACACCATATATTTT. Amino acids: CASSYGALPGGNTIYF.

The chain combines TRBV4-1 with TRBJ1-2, with 10 bases that match TRBD1. Germline V gives CDR1 MGHRA, CDR2 YSYEKL. The CDR3 is 15 amino acids. The ends lost 2 bases at V and 4 bases at J; junction bases unmatched: 4. The CDR3 DNA reads TGCGCCAGCAGCCAACTAGGACAGGGGGTCTATGGCTACACCTTC. Residues: CASSQLGQGVYGYTF.

The V and J genes are TRBV29-1 and TRBJ2-1; the D gene is possibly TRBD2 (6 bases). Germline values: CDR1 SQVTM, CDR2 ANQGSEA. This CDR3 comprises 15 residues. Trimming left V 1 base short and J 2 bases short, with 12 bases between. The CDR3 DNA follows: TGCAGCGTTGAAGGGGAGGACATAGCCTACAATGAGCAGTTCTTC. Its translation is CSVEGEDIAYNEQFF.

This chain connects TRBV7-8 to TRBJ1-2; tentatively, D is TRBD1 (6 bases). CDR1 and CDR2 from the germline V gene are SGHVS and FQNEAQ. V lost 3 bases and J lost 1, with 15 bases in between. The CDR3 extends over 16 amino acids. The CDR3: CASSFRASGDNYGYTF. The CDR3 nucleotides read TGTGCCAGCAGCTTCAGGGCGTCAGGGGATAACTATGGCTACACCTTC.

The chain couples TRBV6-5 to TRBJ1-6; TRBD1 matches at 10 bases. Germline V gene data show CDR1 as MNHEY and CDR2 as SVGAGI. The CDR3 is 15 residues long. Trimming at V came to 2 bases and at J to 9 bases, leaving 4 bases not matched to a gene. CDR3 nucleotide sequence: TGTGCCAGCAGTTACGTCGGGACAGGGGTTTCACCCCTCCACTTT. Translation gives CASSYVGTGVSPLHF.

The V gene is TRBV5-1, the J gene TRBJ2-7; D might be TRBD1 (5 bases). Trimming took 7 bases from V and 3 from J, leaving 20 bases between them. Germline V gene sequence: CDR1 SGHRS, CDR2 YFSETQ. The CDR3 is 15 residues long. CDR3 region: CASGDSGSPLYEQYF. For the CDR3, the DNA is TGCGCCAGCGGAGATTCAGGGTCTCCCCTCTACGAGCAGTACTTC.

The rearrangement links TRBV29-1 to TRBJ2-2; no reliable D call. Germline V gene data show CDR1 as SQVTM and CDR2 as ANQGSEA. The CDR3 totals 13 residues. The V gene lost 4 bases and the J gene lost 1 base, with 7 bases spanning the gap. The DNA for the CDR3 is TGCAGCGTTGTATGGGAGAACACCGGGGAGCTGTTTTTT. Translated: CSVVWENTGELFF.

This chain connects TRBV6-5 to TRBJ2-1; 8 positions match TRBD2. V was pared by 8 bases and J by 1 base, with 7 bases of the junction left unmatched. CDR3 length equals 15 residues. From germline, CDR1 is MNHEY and CDR2 SVGAGI. The CDR3 protein is CASGGVAGSYNEQFF. The CDR3 region has the DNA TGTGCCAGCGGGGGGGTAGCGGGATCCTACAATGAGCAGTTCTTC.

This chain links TRBV9 with TRBJ2-5; 7 nucleotides align to TRBD2. Germline trimming cut 0 bases from V and 5 bases from J; bases unmatched to any gene: 7. CDR1 is SGDLS and CDR2 is YYNGEE in the germline V gene. The CDR3 is 15 amino acids. The CDR3: CASSVDGGGSETQYF. In DNA form, the CDR3 reads TGTGCCAGCAGCGTAGACGGGGGAGGGTCGGAGACCCAGTACTTC.

V usage is TRBV28 and J usage is TRBJ2-7; D is perhaps TRBD2 (6 bases). The V end lost 5 bases, the J end lost 0 bases, and 11 bases lay between the germline ends. Per the germline V gene, CDR1 is MDHEN and CDR2 is SYDVKM. The CDR3 contains 14 residues. CDR3 residues: CASSPLALSYEQYF. DNA of the CDR3: TGTGCCAGCAGTCCACTAGCCCTCTCCTACGAGCAGTACTTC.

The rearrangement links TRBV7-6 to TRBJ2-3, with D possibly being TRBD2 (7 bases). The ends were cut back, 5 bases at V and 2 bases at J, with 14 bases in the middle. This CDR3 is built from 15 residues. Germline V gives CDR1 SGHVS, CDR2 FNYEAQ. Here the CDR3 DNA reads TGTGCCAGCAGCCGCGGGGGACACTTCACAGATACGCAGTATTTT. It yields the protein CASSRGGHFTDTQYF.

The V call is TRBV28, the J call TRBJ2-1; no reliable D call. Germline V gene sequence: CDR1 MDHEN, CDR2 SYDVKM. V was clipped by 6 bases and J by 2 bases, with 8 bases between them. The CDR3 spans 13 residues. The CDR3 sequence: CASSPETYNEQFF. DNA of the CDR3: TGTGCCAGCAGCCCGGAGACCTACAATGAGCAGTTCTTC.

This chain connects TRBV5-6 to TRBJ2-2; D is ambiguous. Trimming took off 2 bases at V and 5 bases at J, with 1 base between the two ends. From germline, CDR1 is SGHDT and CDR2 YYEEEE. The CDR3 loop spans 11 amino acids. In nucleotides, the CDR3 is TGTGCCAGCAGCTTTACCGGGGAGCTGTTTTTT. Its protein is CASSFTGELFF. Full variable domain (missing parts from reference TRBV5-6 and TRBJ2-2): DAGVTQSPTHLIKTRGQQVTLRCSPKSGHDTVSWYQQALGQGPQFIFQYYEEEERQRGNFPDRFSGHQFPNYSSELNVNALLLGDSALYLCASSFTGELFFGEGSRLTVL.

The rearrangement links TRBV19 to TRBJ2-7; maybe TRBD2 (6 bases). The ends were cut back, 6 bases at V and 3 bases at J, with 15 bases in the middle. This CDR3 has 14 amino acids. CDR1 and CDR2 from the germline V gene are LNHDA and SQIVND (reference sequence). CDR3 DNA sequence: TGTGCCAGTAGGGCGACGGCGGGGAACTACGAGCAGTACTTC. It yields the protein CASRATAGNYEQYF.

CDR3 DNA: TGTGCCAGCGGGCACCCAGGGGCTTACAATGAGCAGTTCTTC. Translation gives CASGHPGAYNEQFF. The chain combines TRBV9 with TRBJ2-1; possibly TRBD1 for D (6 bases). This CDR3 is built from 14 residues. Germline CDR1 reads SGDLS; CDR2 reads YYNGEE. The V end lost 7 bases, the J end lost 4 bases, and 15 bases lay between the germline ends.

This clone has only a few counts. V and J are TRBV20-1 and TRBJ1-5; D is ambiguous. Per germline, CDR1 DFQATT and CDR2 SNEGSKA (reference sequence). With 5 bases removed from V and 11 bases from J, the gap between germline ends came to 4 bases. This CDR3 comprises 8 residues. DNA for the CDR3: TGCAGTGCTGGGGCCCAGCATTTT. Amino acids: CSAGAQHF.

The chain carries TRBV19 and TRBJ2-7; D may be TRBD1 (5 bases). V lost 6 bases, J lost 3 bases, and 12 bases lay in between. The CDR3 is made up of 13 amino acids. Germline V gives CDR1 LNHDA, CDR2 SQIVND (reference sequence). The CDR3 loop is CASSPQGGYEQYF. The CDR3 DNA sequence: TGTGCCAGTAGCCCTCAGGGTGGCTACGAGCAGTACTTC. The full variable domain, its missing parts supplied by reference TRBV19 and TRBJ2-7, is DGGITQSPKYLFRKEGQNVTLSCEQNLNHDAMYWYRQDPGQGLRLIYYSQIVNDFQKGDIAEGYSVSREKKESFPLTVTSAQKNPTAFYLCASSPQGGYEQYFGPGTRLTVT.

Only one count was recorded for this clone. The rearrangement links TRBV5-4 to TRBJ2-3; a possible D gene is TRBD1 (5 bases). V lost 3 bases, J lost 1 base, and 15 bases lay in between. This CDR3 has 16 residues. Looked up from germline, CDR1 is SGHNT and CDR2 is YYREEE (reference sequence). CDR3 coding DNA: TGTGCCAGCAGCTCCTCCCCCCAAGGGGGCACAGATACGCAGTATTTT. This translates into CASSSSPQGGTDTQYF. Full variable domain (rest looked up from reference TRBV5-4 and TRBJ2-3): ETGVTQSPTHLIKTRGQQVTLRCSSQSGHNTVSWYQQALGQGPQFIFQYYREEENGRGNFPPRFSGLQFPNYSSELNVNALELDDSALYLCASSSSPQGGTDTQYFGPGTRLTVL.